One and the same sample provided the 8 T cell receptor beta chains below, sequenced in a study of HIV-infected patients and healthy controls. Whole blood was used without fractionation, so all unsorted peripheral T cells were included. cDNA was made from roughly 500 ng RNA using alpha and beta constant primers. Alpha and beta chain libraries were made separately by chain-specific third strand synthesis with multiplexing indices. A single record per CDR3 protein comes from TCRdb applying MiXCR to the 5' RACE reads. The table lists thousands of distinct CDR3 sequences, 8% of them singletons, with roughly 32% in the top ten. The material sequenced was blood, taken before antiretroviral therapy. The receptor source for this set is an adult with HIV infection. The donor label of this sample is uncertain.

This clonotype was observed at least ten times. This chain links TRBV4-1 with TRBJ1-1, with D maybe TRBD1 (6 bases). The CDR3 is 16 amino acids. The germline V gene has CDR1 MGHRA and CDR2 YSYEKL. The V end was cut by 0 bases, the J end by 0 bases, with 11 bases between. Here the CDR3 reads CASSQDRAGVNTEAFF. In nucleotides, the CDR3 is TGCGCCAGCAGCCAAGATCGGGCAGGGGTGAACACTGAAGCTTTCTTT.

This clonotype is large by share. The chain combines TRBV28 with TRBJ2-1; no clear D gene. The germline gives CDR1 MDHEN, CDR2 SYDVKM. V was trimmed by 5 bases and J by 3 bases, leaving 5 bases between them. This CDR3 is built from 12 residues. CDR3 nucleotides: TGTGCCAGCAGTCCTAGCTACAATGAGCAGTTCTTC. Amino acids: CASSPSYNEQFF.

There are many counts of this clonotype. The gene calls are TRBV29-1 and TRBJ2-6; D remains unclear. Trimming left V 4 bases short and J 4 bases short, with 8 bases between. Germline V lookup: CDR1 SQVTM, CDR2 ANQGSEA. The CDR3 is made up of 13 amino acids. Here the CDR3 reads CSVANSGANVLTF. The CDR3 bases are TGCAGCGTTGCAAACTCCGGGGCCAACGTCCTGACTTTC.

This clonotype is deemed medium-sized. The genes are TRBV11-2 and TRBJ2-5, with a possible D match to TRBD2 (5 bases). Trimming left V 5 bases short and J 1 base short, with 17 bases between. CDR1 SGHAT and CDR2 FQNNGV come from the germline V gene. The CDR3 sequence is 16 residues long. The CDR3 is CASSLRVGRGQETQYF. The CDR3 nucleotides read TGTGCCAGCAGCCTCCGTGTAGGGAGAGGCCAAGAGACCCAGTACTTC.

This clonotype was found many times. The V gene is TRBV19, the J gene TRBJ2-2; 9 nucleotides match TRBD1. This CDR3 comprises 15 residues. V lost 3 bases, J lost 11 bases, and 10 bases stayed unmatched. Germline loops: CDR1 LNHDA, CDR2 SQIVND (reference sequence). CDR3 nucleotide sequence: TGTGCCAGTAGTATTGGGACAGGGAAAAGGGGAGAGCTGTTTTTT. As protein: CASSIGTGKRGELFF.

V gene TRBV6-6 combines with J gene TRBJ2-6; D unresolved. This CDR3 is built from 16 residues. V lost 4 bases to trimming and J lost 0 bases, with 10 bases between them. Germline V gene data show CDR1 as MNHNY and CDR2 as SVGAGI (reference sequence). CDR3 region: CASSSTGNSGANVLTF. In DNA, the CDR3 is TGTGCCAGCAGTTCCACTGGGAACTCTGGGGCCAACGTCCTGACTTTC.

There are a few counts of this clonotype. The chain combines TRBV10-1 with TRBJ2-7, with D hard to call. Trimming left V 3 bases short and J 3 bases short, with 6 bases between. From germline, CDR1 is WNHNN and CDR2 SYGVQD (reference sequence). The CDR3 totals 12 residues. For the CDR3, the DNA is TGCGCCAGCAGTGACGCAAGCTACGAGCAGTACTTC. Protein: CASSDASYEQYF.

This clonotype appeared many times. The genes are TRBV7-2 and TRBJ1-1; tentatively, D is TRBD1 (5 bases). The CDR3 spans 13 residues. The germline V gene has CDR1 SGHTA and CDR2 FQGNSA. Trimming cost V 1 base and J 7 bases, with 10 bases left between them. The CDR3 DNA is TGTGCCAGCAGCTTAGATCCAGGGTATGAAGCTTTCTTT. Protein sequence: CASSLDPGYEAFF.